Listed below are T cell receptor beta chains from one sample, sequenced in a study of blood T cell repertoires in COVID-19. Using immunoSEQ multiplex PCR, the repertoire was profiled, and TCRdb retains in-frame clones only, with some absent. The sample contains about 150,000 clones, 70% to 90% of which appear only once. Sequences were obtained from peripheral blood. These receptors were collected from a woman aged 35 to 49 with active or convalescent COVID-19. Both conserved end residues are part of each CDR3. Each record gives: clone size, V gene, J gene, D gene, CDR3 DNA, CDR3 protein. The D gene is left open where the match is weak. The listing skips clone size in some rows; elsewhere it reads once, few, many or a size class.

.	TRBV5-4	TRBJ1-1	TRBD1	TGTGCCAGCAGACTTACAGGGGTGGGTGAAGCTTTCTTT	CASRLTGVGEAFF
few	TRBV28	TRBJ1-1	.	TGTGCCAGCAGTTTAGGGCAGGGGCCAGACACTGAAGCTTTCTTT	CASSLGQGPDTEAFF
.	TRBV28	TRBJ1-2	TRBD1	TGTGCCAGCGGCCCGGGACAGAACTATTATGGCTACACCTTC	CASGPGQNYYGYTF
.	TRBV3-1/TRBV3-2	TRBJ1-1	.	TGTGCCAGCAGCCAAGAGACCGGGGGGGCTTTCTTT	CASSQETGGAFF
.	TRBV28	TRBJ2-7	TRBD2	TGTGCCAGCGCGACTAGCGGGATGAGCTCCTACGAGCAGTACTTC	CASATSGMSSYEQYF
.	TRBV6-5	TRBJ1-2	.	TGTGCCAGCAGTCGACGGACAGAGAACAACTATGGCTACACCTTC	CASSRRTENNYGYTF
.	TRBV6-6	TRBJ2-7	.	TGTGCCAGCAGTTACTATCGCTCCGCGACCTACGAGCAGTACTTC	CASSYYRSATYEQYF
.	TRBV6-5	TRBJ1-2	.	TGTGCCACCCAAAGTACAGGGAATGGCTACACCTTC	CATQSTGNGYTF
.	TRBV11-2	TRBJ1-4	.	TGTGCCAGCAGCCCTGGGGGGGCGGCTAATGAAAAACTGTTTTTT	CASSPGGAANEKLFF
.	TRBV6-2/TRBV6-3	TRBJ2-7	.	TGTGCCAGCAGTTCTCTAGCGCCCAACTACGAGCAGTACTTC	CASSSLAPNYEQYF
few	TRBV19	TRBJ2-6	TRBD2	TGTGCCAGTCGGGGGGACTTGGGGAGAGGGGCCAACGTCCTGACTTTC	CASRGDLGRGANVLTF
.	TRBV10-1	TRBJ2-3	TRBD1	TGCGCCAGCGCCAGGGACAGGGGGGATACGCAGTATTTT	CASARDRGDTQYF
.	TRBV11-2	TRBJ2-1	TRBD2	TGTGCCAGCAGTAACGAGCGGGAGTCGGGTCACAATGAGCAGTTCTTC	CASSNERESGHNEQFF
few	TRBV11-3	TRBJ2-7	TRBD2	TGTGCCAGCAGCTTAGATCCTAGCGGGAGTTACGAGCAGTACTTC	CASSLDPSGSYEQYF
.	TRBV7-2	TRBJ1-1	.	TGTGCCAGCAGCATCCTACGTCAGGGCCTGAACACTGAAGCTTTCTTT	CASSILRQGLNTEAFF
.	TRBV20-1	TRBJ1-2	.	TGCAGTGCTAGTCCCGGGGGGAGTGGCTACACCTTC	CSASPGGSGYTF
.	TRBV7-2	TRBJ2-4	TRBD2	TGTGCCAGCAGCTTAGAAGCGGGGGGTCCGTACTTC	CASSLEAGGPYF
.	TRBV5-1	TRBJ1-2	TRBD1	TGCGCCAGCAGCTACTATACAGGGGGGACGGATGGCTACACCTTC	CASSYYTGGTDGYTF
.	TRBV21-1	TRBJ2-2	.	TGTGCCAGCAGCAAAGGAGTACAGGGGGCAGGGACCGGGGAGCTGTTTTTT	CASSKGVQGAGTGELFF
.	TRBV11-3	TRBJ2-1	.	TGTGCCAGCAGCTTAAGAGCGGGTTGGGGGGAAGATGAGCAGTTCTTC	CASSLRAGWGEDEQFF
.	TRBV11-2	TRBJ1-4	.	TGTGCCAGCAGCCGCTCGACACCCGGGGGTGAAAAACTGTTTTTT	CASSRSTPGGEKLFF
.	TRBV19	TRBJ1-5	TRBD1	TGTGCCAGTAGTGCCCGGGACAGGGGTAGTCAGCCCCAGCATTTT	CASSARDRGSQPQHF
.	TRBV4-3	TRBJ1-5	.	TGCGCCAGCAGCCAAGATCCGGCAGCGAGTAGCAATCAGCCCCAGCATTTT	CASSQDPAASSNQPQHF
.	TRBV9	TRBJ2-3	TRBD2	TGTGCCAGCAGCCTTAGCGGGGCAGATACGCAGTATTTT	CASSLSGADTQYF
.	TRBV6-5	TRBJ2-1	TRBD2	TGTGCCAGCCCGACGGCTAGCGGGAGAGACTATGAGCAGTTCTTC	CASPTASGRDYEQFF
.	TRBV9	TRBJ2-3	.	TGTGCCAGCAGCGTCGCCGGGACTCCCGTGGATACGCAGTATTTT	CASSVAGTPVDTQYF
.	TRBV10-3	TRBJ2-7	TRBD1	TGTGCCATCAGGGGACAGGGCGGCTTCTCCTACGAGCAGTACTTC	CAIRGQGGFSYEQYF
.	TRBV7-2	TRBJ2-5	TRBD2	TGTGCCAGCAGTCGAGGACTAGCGGGAGGGCGTGAGACCCAGTACTTC	CASSRGLAGGRETQYF
.	TRBV19	TRBJ2-7	TRBD1	TGTGCCAGTAGCCAAAGCCTACGGACAGGGATGAACGAGCAGTACTTC	CASSQSLRTGMNEQYF
.	TRBV5-4	TRBJ2-1	TRBD2	TGTGCCAGCAGCCCGGGGGGGTTCGACAATGAGCAGTTCTTC	CASSPGGFDNEQFF
.	TRBV5-6	TRBJ1-1	.	TGTGCCAGCAGCTCGACTACCGGCCATAAAGCTTTCTTT	CASSSTTGHKAFF
.	TRBV7-2	TRBJ2-3	TRBD2	TGTGCCAGCAGCCCGCGGACTAGCGGGAGGGCAGATACGCAGTATTTT	CASSPRTSGRADTQYF
.	TRBV4-1	TRBJ1-4	TRBD1	TGCGCCAGCAGGGGACAGCTGAATGAAAAACTGTTTTTT	CASRGQLNEKLFF
.	TRBV15	TRBJ2-3	TRBD2	TGTGCCACCAGCAGAGATATCTTGGCGGGAGTTGGCGCAGATACGCAGTATTTT	CATSRDILAGVGADTQYF
.	TRBV19	TRBJ2-7	.	TGTGCCAGCAGCCACTCCGAGGTTTACGAGCAGTACTTC	CASSHSEVYEQYF
.	TRBV7-2	TRBJ2-3	TRBD2	TGTGCCAGCACTTACCGGCTAGCGGGAGGAAAAGATACGCAGTATTTT	CASTYRLAGGKDTQYF
.	TRBV28	TRBJ2-7	.	TGTGCCAGCACCCTACTCCCCGGGGAGCAGTACTTC	CASTLLPGEQYF
few	TRBV4-2	TRBJ2-2	.	TGTGCCAGCAGCCAAGGGGGGCCCGGGGAGCTGTTTTTT	CASSQGGPGELFF
.	TRBV2	TRBJ2-4	TRBD1	TGTGCCAGCAGGCAACAGGGGGCGATCCAAAACATTCAGTACTTC	CASRQQGAIQNIQYF
.	TRBV19	TRBJ2-5	TRBD2	TGTGCCAGTACTCCCACACTAGCGGGAGGGCCGGTCCACCAGTACTTC	CASTPTLAGGPVHQYF
.	TRBV28	TRBJ1-3	.	TGTGCCAGCAGTTTGCGGGTCTTTGGAAACACCATATATTTT	CASSLRVFGNTIYF
.	TRBV5-1	TRBJ1-2	.	TGCGCCAGCAGCTTGGACGGCAGCAGGGTGTCTAACTATGGCTACACCTTC	CASSLDGSRVSNYGYTF
.	TRBV27	TRBJ1-1	.	TGTGCCAGCAGTTTCACACCACAGGGTGAAGCTTTCTTT	CASSFTPQGEAFF
.	TRBV7-7	TRBJ1-3	TRBD1	TGTGCTAGCAGCTTAGGAGGGGGCGGGCGCTCTGGAAACACCATATATTTT	CASSLGGGGRSGNTIYF
few	TRBV7-9	TRBJ2-7	TRBD1	TGTGCCAGCAGCATAAAAACCGGGACAGTCGAGCAGTACTTC	CASSIKTGTVEQYF
.	TRBV5-8	TRBJ2-2	.	TGTGCCAGCAGCCGCGAGGGTACCGGGGAGCTGTTTTTT	CASSREGTGELFF
.	TRBV29-1	TRBJ1-2	TRBD1	TGCAGCGTTGAGCAGGGGGCGAACTATGGCTACACCTTC	CSVEQGANYGYTF
.	TRBV18	TRBJ1-2	TRBD1	TGTGCCAGCTCACCCCAGACAGGGAACGGCTATGGCTACACCTTC	CASSPQTGNGYGYTF